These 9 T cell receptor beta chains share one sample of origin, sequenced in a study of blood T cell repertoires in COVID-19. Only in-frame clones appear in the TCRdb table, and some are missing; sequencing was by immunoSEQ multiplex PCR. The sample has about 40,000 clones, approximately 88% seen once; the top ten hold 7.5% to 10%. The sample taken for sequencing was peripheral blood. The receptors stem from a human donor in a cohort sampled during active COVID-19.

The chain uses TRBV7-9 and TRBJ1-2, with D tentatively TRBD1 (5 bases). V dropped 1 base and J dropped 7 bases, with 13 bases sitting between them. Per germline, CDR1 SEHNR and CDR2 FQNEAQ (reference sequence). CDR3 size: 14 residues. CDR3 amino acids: CASSLGGEVGGYTF. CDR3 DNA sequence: TGTGCCAGCAGCTTAGGGGGGGAAGTAGGTGGCTACACCTTC. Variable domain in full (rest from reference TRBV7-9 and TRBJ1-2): DTGVSQNPRHKITKRGQNVTFRCDPISEHNRLYWYRQTLGQGPEFLTYFQNEAQLEKSRLLSDRFSAERPKGSFSTLEIQRTEQGDSAMYLCASSLGGEVGGYTFGSGTRLTVV.

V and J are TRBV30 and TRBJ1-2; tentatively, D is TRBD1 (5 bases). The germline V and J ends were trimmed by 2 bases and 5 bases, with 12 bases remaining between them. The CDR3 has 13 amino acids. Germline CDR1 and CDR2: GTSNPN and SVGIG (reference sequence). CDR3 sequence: CAWSYRQNYGYTF. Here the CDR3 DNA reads TGTGCCTGGAGTTACAGACAGAATTATGGCTACACCTTC.

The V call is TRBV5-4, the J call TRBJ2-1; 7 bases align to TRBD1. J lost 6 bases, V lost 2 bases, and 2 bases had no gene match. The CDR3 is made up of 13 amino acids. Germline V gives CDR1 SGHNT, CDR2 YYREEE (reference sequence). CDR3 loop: CASSFGQVNEQFF. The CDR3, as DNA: TGTGCCAGCAGCTTCGGACAGGTCAATGAGCAGTTCTTC. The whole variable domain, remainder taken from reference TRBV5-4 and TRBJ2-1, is ETGVTQSPTHLIKTRGQQVTLRCSSQSGHNTVSWYQQALGQGPQFIFQYYREEENGRGNFPPRFSGLQFPNYSSELNVNALELDDSALYLCASSFGQVNEQFFGPGTRLTVL.

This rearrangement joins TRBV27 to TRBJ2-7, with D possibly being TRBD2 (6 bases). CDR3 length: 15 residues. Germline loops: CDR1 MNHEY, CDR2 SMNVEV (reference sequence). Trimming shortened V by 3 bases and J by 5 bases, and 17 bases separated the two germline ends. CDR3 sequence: CASSFAGLQGDEQYF. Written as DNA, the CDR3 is TGTGCCAGCAGTTTTGCGGGGCTTCAAGGGGACGAGCAGTACTTC.

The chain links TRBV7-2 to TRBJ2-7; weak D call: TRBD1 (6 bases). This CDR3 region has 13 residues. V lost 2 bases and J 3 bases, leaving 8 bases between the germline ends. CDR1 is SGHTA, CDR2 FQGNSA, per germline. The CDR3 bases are TGTGCCAGCAGCTTAATAGGGGGCTACGAGCAGTACTTC. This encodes CASSLIGGYEQYF.

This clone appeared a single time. The DNA of the CDR3 is TGTGCCAGCAGCTTACTTCGGGGGAGGAACACTGAAGCTTTCTTT. Its translation is CASSLLRGRNTEAFF. This chain links TRBV7-6 with TRBJ1-1, with a weak D call TRBD1 (5 bases). V dropped 2 bases and J dropped 1 base, with 11 bases sitting between them. The CDR3 spans 15 residues. Germline V lookup: CDR1 SGHVS, CDR2 FNYEAQ.

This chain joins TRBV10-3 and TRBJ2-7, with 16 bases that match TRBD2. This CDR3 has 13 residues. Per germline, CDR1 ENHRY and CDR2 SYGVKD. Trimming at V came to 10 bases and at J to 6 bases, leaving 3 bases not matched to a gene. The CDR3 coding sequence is TGTGCCACCGGGACTAGCGGGAGGGGCGAGCAGTACTTC. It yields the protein CATGTSGRGEQYF.

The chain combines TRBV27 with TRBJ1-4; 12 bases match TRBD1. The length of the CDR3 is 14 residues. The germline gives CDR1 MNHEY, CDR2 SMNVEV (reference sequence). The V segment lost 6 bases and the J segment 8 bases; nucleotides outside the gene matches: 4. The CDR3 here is CASRGDRGREKLFF. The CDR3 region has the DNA TGTGCCAGCAGGGGGGACAGGGGGCGGGAAAAACTGTTTTTT.

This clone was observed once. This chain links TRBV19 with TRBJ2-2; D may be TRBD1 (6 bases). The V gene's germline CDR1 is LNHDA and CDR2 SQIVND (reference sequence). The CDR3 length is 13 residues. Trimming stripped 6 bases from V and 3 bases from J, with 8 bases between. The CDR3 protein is CASRQGHTGELFF. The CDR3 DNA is TGTGCCAGTAGACAGGGTCACACCGGGGAGCTGTTTTTT.